The T cell receptor beta chain described here comes from a study of blood T cell repertoires in COVID-19. Overall study: T cells, B-cell-depleted T cells, or PBMCs provided the cDNA or gDNA that served as material.

Trimming cost V 0 bases and J 0 bases, with 12 bases left between them. Germline V gene data show CDR1 as LNHNV and CDR2 as YYDKDF (reference sequence). The CDR3 is 17 residues long. In the original workflow: Nucleated cell number was recorded as an estimate derived from reference gene primer amplification. Profiling relied on immunoSEQ multiplex PCR, and the TCRdb table lists in-frame clones only, not all of them. That table supplies the V and J calls and clone size; D and trimming were determined from the DNA. The sample has 30,000 to 40,000 clones; approximately 69% are singletons. The genes are TRBV15 and TRBJ2-1; tentatively, D is TRBD1 (5 bases). Sample: peripheral blood. The source is a man in his 70s with COVID-19, enrolled during active disease. CDR3 DNA sequence: TGTGCCACCAGCAGAGATTTGGGGCACAGCTCCTACAATGAGCAGTTCTTC. As protein: CATSRDLGHSSYNEQFF.